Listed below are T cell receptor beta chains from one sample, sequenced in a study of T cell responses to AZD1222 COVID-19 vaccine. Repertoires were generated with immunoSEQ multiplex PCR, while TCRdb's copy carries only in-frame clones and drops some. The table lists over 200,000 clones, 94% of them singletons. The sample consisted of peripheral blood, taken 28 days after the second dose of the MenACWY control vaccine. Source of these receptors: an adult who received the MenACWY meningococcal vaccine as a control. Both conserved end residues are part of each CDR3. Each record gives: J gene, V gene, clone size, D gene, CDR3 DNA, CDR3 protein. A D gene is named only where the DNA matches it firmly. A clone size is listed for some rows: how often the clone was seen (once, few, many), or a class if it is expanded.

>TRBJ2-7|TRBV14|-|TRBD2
TGTGCCAGCAGCCGACTAGCGGGACCCTACGAGCAGTACTTC
CASSRLAGPYEQYF
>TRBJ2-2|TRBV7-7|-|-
TGTGCCAGCAGCTGGGGGGCAGAGACCGGGGAGCTGTTTTTT
CASSWGAETGELFF
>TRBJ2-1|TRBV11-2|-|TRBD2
TGTGCCAGCAGCCATTCCAGCGGGGGGGCCTACTACAATGAGCAGTTCTTC
CASSHSSGGAYYNEQFF
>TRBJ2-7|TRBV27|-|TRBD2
TGTGCCAGCAGCTCCCTGGGGGGGGTCTCCTCCTACGAGCAGTACTTC
CASSSLGGVSSYEQYF
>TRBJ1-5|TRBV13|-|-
TGTGCCAGCAGCTTACAGGGAGGGGGGAACAATCAGCCCCAGCATTTT
CASSLQGGGNNQPQHF
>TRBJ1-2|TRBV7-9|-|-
TGTGCCAGCAGCTTCGATGGCTACACCTTC
CASSFDGYTF
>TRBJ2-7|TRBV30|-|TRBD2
TGTGCCTGGAAGGGGCCGGGACTACTCTACGAGCAGTACTTC
CAWKGPGLLYEQYF
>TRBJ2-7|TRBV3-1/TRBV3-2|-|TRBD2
TGTGCCAGCAGCCAAGTCATGGGGACTAGCGGGGCCTACGAGCAGTACTTC
CASSQVMGTSGAYEQYF
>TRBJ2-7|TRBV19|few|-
TGTGCCAGTAGTGCTGGCTGGGACTCCTACGAGCAGTACTTC
CASSAGWDSYEQYF
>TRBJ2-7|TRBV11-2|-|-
TGTGCCAGCAGCCCCTCGGTCCCCTCCTACGAGCAGTACTTC
CASSPSVPSYEQYF
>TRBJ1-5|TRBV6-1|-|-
TGTGCCAGCAGTGATGTCGGTCCCGTTCAGCCCCAGCATTTT
CASSDVGPVQPQHF
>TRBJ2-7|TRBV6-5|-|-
TGTGCCAGCAGTTACCGTGGGACTTCCTACGAGCAGTACTTC
CASSYRGTSYEQYF
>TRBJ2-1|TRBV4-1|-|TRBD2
TGCGCCAGCAGCGAAAGGACTAGCGGACTGTACAATGAGCAGTTCTTC
CASSERTSGLYNEQFF
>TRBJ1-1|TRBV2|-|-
TGTGCCAGCAAAAAGACAGCGAACACTGAAGCTTTCTTT
CASKKTANTEAFF
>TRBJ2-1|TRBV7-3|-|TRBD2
TGTGCCAGCAGCTTAGGGCTAGCGGGAGCGCTTGAGCAGTTCTTC
CASSLGLAGALEQFF
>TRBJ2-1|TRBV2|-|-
TGTGCCAGCAGCCAAACAGGGTACAATGAGCAGTTCTTC
CASSQTGYNEQFF
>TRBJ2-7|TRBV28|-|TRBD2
TGTGCCAGCGTAGATGGAAGGCGGGGGACCTACGAGCAGTACTTC
CASVDGRRGTYEQYF
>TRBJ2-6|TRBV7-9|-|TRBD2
TGTGCCAGCAGGGCGGCGGGGGGCACTAGCTCTGGGGCCAACGTCCTGACTTTC
CASRAAGGTSSGANVLTF
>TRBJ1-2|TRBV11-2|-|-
TGTGCCAGCAGCTTAGAGGGCAGGGGCGACTATGGCTACACCTTC
CASSLEGRGDYGYTF
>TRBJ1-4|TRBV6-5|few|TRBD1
TGTGCCAGCAGAGGTACCGGGACAGGGAAGGAAAAACTGTTTTTT
CASRGTGTGKEKLFF
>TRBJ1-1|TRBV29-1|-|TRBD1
TGCAGCGTAGACAGGGTAGGGAACACTGAAGCTTTCTTT
CSVDRVGNTEAFF
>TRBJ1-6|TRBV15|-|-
TGTGCCACCAGCAGAGATAAGGGTATCGGTTCACCCCTCCACTTT
CATSRDKGIGSPLHF
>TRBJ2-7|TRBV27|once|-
TGTGCCAGCAGTTTTGAGCGCAGGGTGGGGTCGGGAAGGGAGCAGTACTTC
CASSFERRVGSGREQYF
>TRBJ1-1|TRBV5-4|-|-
TGTGCCAGCAGCAGGGACACCAACACTGAAGCTTTCTTT
CASSRDTNTEAFF
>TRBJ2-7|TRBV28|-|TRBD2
TGTGCCAGCAGTTTAGGGCTAGCGGCCTACGAGCAGTACTTC
CASSLGLAAYEQYF
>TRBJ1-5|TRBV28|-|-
TGTGCCAGCACCAGGGGTTATGAGCCCCAGCATTTT
CASTRGYEPQHF
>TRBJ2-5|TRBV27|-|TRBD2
TGTGCCAGCAGTTTAGGCGGGGGGTTGCAAGAGACCCAGTACTTC
CASSLGGGLQETQYF
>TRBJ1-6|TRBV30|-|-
TGTGCCTGGACAGGGTTAAATTCACCCCTCCACTTT
CAWTGLNSPLHF
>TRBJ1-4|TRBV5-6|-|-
TGTGCCAGCAGCTCGGACGACGGAAAACTGTTTTTT
CASSSDDGKLFF
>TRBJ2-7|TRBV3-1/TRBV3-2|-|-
TGTGCCAGCAGCCAAGTAGACTACGAGCAGTACTTC
CASSQVDYEQYF
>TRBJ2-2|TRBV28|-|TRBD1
TGTGCCAGCAGTTTAGGGGCGGGACAGGTCACCGGGGAGCTGTTTTTT
CASSLGAGQVTGELFF
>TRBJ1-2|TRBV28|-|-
TGTGCCAGCAGCTTATCCCCCAGGGATGGCTACACCTTC
CASSLSPRDGYTF
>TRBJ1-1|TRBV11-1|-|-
TGTGCCAGCAGCAAAGTTGGGGGTTTGGCTGAAGCTTTCTTT
CASSKVGGLAEAFF
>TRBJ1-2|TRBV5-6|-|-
TGTGCCAGCAAAGAAGGGTCGCGAGTCGGCTACACCTTC
CASKEGSRVGYTF